This T cell receptor beta chain was identified in a study of identifying expanded T cells in peripheral blood. Study observations and caveats: Roughly 1.2 clones differed between technical replicates, versus around 15 and 19 over time. Clone count variance between roughly 2-week samples rose with total template count.

The repertoire was sequenced with immunoSEQ multiplex PCR; TCRdb's copy has only in-frame clones and lacks some. The sample yields about 110,000 clones, around 88% seen once. On this clone: Antigen specificity is unknown.

Healthy donors had no documented immune events, such as infections, while sampled. Trimming shortened V by 0 bases and J by 9 bases, and 13 bases separated the two germline ends. The length of the CDR3 is 13 residues. Germline CDR1 SGHRS, CDR2 YFSETQ. Material for sequencing was blood. The V gene is TRBV5-1, the J gene TRBJ2-7, with D perhaps matching TRBD1 or TRBD2 (5 bases each). This clonotype originated in a person between 18 and 75 years old in good health. The CDR3: CASSLGTGEGQYF. The CDR3 bases are TGCGCCAGCAGCTTGGGAACAGGTGAGGGGCAGTACTTC.